This is a list of T cell receptor beta chains from one sample in a study of shared clonotypes between healthy human individuals. Clones were read by immunoSEQ multiplex PCR, and TCRdb kept only the in-frame ones, dropping some. This table holds approximately 1,000,000 clones, approximately 80% found once. Sequenced input: memory CD4+ T cells from PBMCs. The receptors come from a man younger than 35 in good health. Some clones in this sample may be carry-over from other donors' samples. CDR3s include the opening cysteine and the closing phenylalanine or tryptophan. The order of the fields is D gene, J gene, clone size, V gene, CDR3 protein, CDR3 DNA. A D gene is named only where the DNA matches it firmly. Size values are once, few and many counts, or a class for expanded clones, and some rows have none.

d_call: TRBD1
j_call: TRBJ2-7
clone_size: -
v_call: TRBV5-8
cdr3_aa: CASTKWGTGATYEQYF
cdr3_nt: TGTGCCAGCACTAAATGGGGGACAGGGGCCACCTACGAGCAGTACTTC

d_call: -
j_call: TRBJ2-2
clone_size: many
v_call: TRBV7-5
cdr3_aa: CARSSQGGQGTGELFF
cdr3_nt: TGTGCCAGAAGCTCCCAGGGGGGCCAAGGAACCGGGGAGCTGTTTTTT

d_call: TRBD2
j_call: TRBJ2-2
clone_size: few
v_call: TRBV29-1
cdr3_aa: CSVDSGRALGELFF
cdr3_nt: TGCAGCGTTGATAGCGGGAGGGCCCTGGGGGAGCTGTTTTTT

d_call: -
j_call: TRBJ2-2
clone_size: -
v_call: TRBV9
cdr3_aa: CASRAASPTGNTGELFF
cdr3_nt: TGTGCCAGCAGGGCGGCTAGCCCCACGGGGAACACCGGGGAGCTGTTTTTT

d_call: -
j_call: TRBJ1-2
clone_size: -
v_call: TRBV10-3
cdr3_aa: CAISAQGAVVSGYTF
cdr3_nt: TGTGCCATCAGTGCTCAAGGGGCTGTAGTATCTGGCTACACCTTC

d_call: TRBD2
j_call: TRBJ2-4
clone_size: -
v_call: TRBV11-2
cdr3_aa: CASSQWTSIAKNIQYF
cdr3_nt: TGTGCCAGCAGCCAATGGACTAGCATTGCCAAAAACATTCAGTACTTC

d_call: -
j_call: TRBJ2-3
clone_size: -
v_call: TRBV14
cdr3_aa: CASGRQGTDTQYF
cdr3_nt: TGTGCCAGCGGTAGACAGGGCACAGATACGCAGTATTTT

d_call: -
j_call: TRBJ1-5
clone_size: -
v_call: TRBV5-4
cdr3_aa: CASSRAGGGSNQPQHF
cdr3_nt: TGTGCCAGCAGCCGTGCGGGGGGCGGGAGCAATCAGCCCCAGCATTTT

d_call: TRBD2
j_call: TRBJ2-1
clone_size: -
v_call: TRBV28
cdr3_aa: CASSWTSGEQFF
cdr3_nt: TGTGCCAGCAGTTGGACTAGCGGAGAGCAGTTCTTC

d_call: -
j_call: TRBJ2-1
clone_size: -
v_call: TRBV29-1
cdr3_aa: CSVVLQGTSYNEQFF
cdr3_nt: TGCAGCGTTGTCTTGCAGGGCACCAGTTACAATGAGCAGTTCTTC

d_call: -
j_call: TRBJ2-3
clone_size: -
v_call: TRBV5-4
cdr3_aa: CASSVASGSLDF
cdr3_nt: -

d_call: -
j_call: TRBJ1-3
clone_size: few
v_call: TRBV2
cdr3_aa: CASLPAERTLGNTIYF
cdr3_nt: TGTGCCAGCTTGCCTGCCGAACGGACGCTCGGAAACACCATATATTTT

d_call: -
j_call: TRBJ2-5
clone_size: -
v_call: TRBV7-2
cdr3_aa: CASSPGRGQETQYF
cdr3_nt: TGTGCCAGCAGCCCCGGCCGGGGGCAAGAGACCCAGTACTTC

d_call: -
j_call: TRBJ1-6
clone_size: -
v_call: TRBV5-6
cdr3_aa: CASSLSAGRYNSPLHF
cdr3_nt: TGTGCCAGCAGCTTGTCGGCAGGGCGCTATAATTCACCCCTCCACTTT

d_call: TRBD1
j_call: TRBJ1-2
clone_size: -
v_call: TRBV6-5
cdr3_aa: CASSRDRVYGYTF
cdr3_nt: TGTGCCAGCAGTAGAGACAGGGTCTATGGCTACACCTTC